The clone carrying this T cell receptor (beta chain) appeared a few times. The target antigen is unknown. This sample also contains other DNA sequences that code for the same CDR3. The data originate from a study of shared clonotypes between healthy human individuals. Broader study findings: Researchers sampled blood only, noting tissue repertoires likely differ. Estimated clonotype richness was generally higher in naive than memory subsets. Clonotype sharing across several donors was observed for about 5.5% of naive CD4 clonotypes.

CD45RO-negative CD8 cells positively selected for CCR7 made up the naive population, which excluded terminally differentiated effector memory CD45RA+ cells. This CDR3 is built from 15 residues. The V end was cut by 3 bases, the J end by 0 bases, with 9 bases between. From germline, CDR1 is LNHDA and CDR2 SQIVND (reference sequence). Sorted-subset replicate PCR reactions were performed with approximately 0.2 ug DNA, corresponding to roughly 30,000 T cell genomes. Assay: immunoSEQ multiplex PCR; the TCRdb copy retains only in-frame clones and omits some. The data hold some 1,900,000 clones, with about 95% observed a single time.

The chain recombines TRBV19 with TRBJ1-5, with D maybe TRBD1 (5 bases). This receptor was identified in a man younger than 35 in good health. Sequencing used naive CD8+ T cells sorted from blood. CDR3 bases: TGTGCCAGTAGTATGACAGAATATAGCAATCAGCCCCAGCATTTT. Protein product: CASSMTEYSNQPQHF.